This entry lists 14 T cell receptor beta chains sequenced from one sample in a study of tumor and adjacent non-tumor tissue in lung cancer. The library came from three nested PCR rounds adapted from ARM-PCR protocols. TCRdb recomputed calls from the multiplex PCR reads with MiXCR, one row per CDR3 protein. This sample has 120,000 or so distinct CDR3 sequences, with roughly 64% found just once. The template was RNA from unsorted bulk tissue. The sequencing input was lung tumor tissue. All receptors derive from a man aged 30-40 years with non-small cell lung cancer.

Note on this clonotype: Given a much more abundant clone one base away, this may be a read error. The CDR3 ends on some other residue instead of the conserved phenylalanine or tryptophan, so this is likely a read error. The rearrangement links TRBV28 to TRBJ2-3; 7 nucleotides agree with TRBD1. Germline CDR1 is MDHEN and CDR2 is SYDVKM. With V trimmed by 9 bases and J by 6 bases, 9 bases remained unmatched. The length of the CDR3 is 13 residues. DNA for the CDR3: TGTGCCAGTTTCGAGGGGGCTGTGGATACGCAGTATTTA. This gives the protein CASFEGAVDTQYL.

As concerns this clonotype: A read error may be the cause here, since a much bigger clone is one base away. This sequence joins TRBV20-1 and TRBJ2-3; D unclear. Germline V CDR1 and CDR2: DFQATT, SNEGSKA (reference sequence). With 3 bases removed from V and 0 bases from J, the gap between germline ends came to 13 bases. The CDR3 sequence is 15 residues long. CDR3 in amino acids: CSASLSWESTDTQYF. In DNA, the CDR3 is TGCAGTGCTAGCTTGAGCTGGGAAAGCACAGATACGCAGTATTTT.

This clonotype was seen at least ten times. The chain has TRBV6-2 or TRBV6-3 and TRBJ2-7, with TRBD2 identical over 9 bases. There are 15 residues in the CDR3. The ends lost 2 bases at V and 3 bases at J; junction bases unmatched: 5. The germline V gene has CDR1 MNHEY and CDR2 SVGEGT. CDR3 DNA sequence: TGTGCCAGCAGTTACCGTAGCGGGAGAGGCTACGAGCAGTACTTC. Its translation: CASSYRSGRGYEQYF.

With regard to this clonotype: This may be a read error: a much more frequent sequence differs by one nucleotide. V is TRBV6-2 or TRBV6-3 and J is TRBJ1-4, with D unresolved. This CDR3 has 9 amino acids. Per germline, CDR1 MNHEY and CDR2 SVGEGT. Deletions cut 11 bases from V and 12 bases from J, with 10 bases between. CDR3 sequence: CASREQLFF. CDR3 DNA sequence: TGTGCCTCTCGAGAACAACTGTTTTTT.

Concerning this clonotype: Lacking the conserved final phenylalanine or tryptophan, this CDR3 likely reflects a read error. This chain connects TRBV24-1 to TRBJ2-1, with TRBD2 matching 10 bases. V shed 1 base and J 6 bases; nucleotides not matched to a gene: 8. The CDR3 covers 17 residues. CDR1 is KGHDR, CDR2 SFDVKD, per germline. CDR3 residues: CATSDFGSGRFCNEQFL. The CDR3 nucleotides are TGTGCCACCAGTGATTTTGGTAGCGGGAGGTTTTGCAATGAGCAGTTCTTG.

Regarding this clonotype: This could be a read error, since a much larger clone is one nucleotide away. The V and J genes are TRBV20-1 and TRBJ2-5, with TRBD1 identical over 8 bases. Germline V gives CDR1 DFQATT, CDR2 SNEGSKA (reference sequence). The CDR3 has 15 residues. CDR3 in amino acids: CTARDGPDRGGTQYF. CDR3 coding DNA: TGCACTGCTAGAGATGGACCCGACAGGGGTGGGACCCAGTACTTC.

A word on this clonotype: A much larger clone differs by one base, so this may be a read error. The chain links TRBV20-1 to TRBJ2-1; D gene unclear. The CDR3 consists of 14 residues. Trimming took off 3 bases at V and 0 bases at J, with 9 bases between the two ends. Looked up from germline, CDR1 is DFQATT and CDR2 is SNEGSKA (reference sequence). The CDR3 nucleotides read TGCAGTGCTAGCCTGGTTAGCTCCTACAATGAGCAGTTCTTC. Its translation is CSASLVSSYNEQFF.

This clonotype was detected ten times or more. Here the CDR3 DNA reads TGCGCCAGCAGCCAAGAAGGCGGGGGAGGGGATACGCAGTATTTT. Its protein product is CASSQEGGGGDTQYF. The chain links TRBV4-3 to TRBJ2-3; 7 positions agree with TRBD2. Germline CDR1 reads LGHNA; CDR2 reads YSLEER. Unmatched junction bases numbered 6, after V lost 0 bases and J lost 6 bases. This CDR3 contains 15 residues.

On this clonotype: One end of the junction is discordant with germline, which a read error may explain. This chain connects TRBV11-2 to TRBJ2-7; 7 bases are a match to TRBD1. The germline V gene has CDR1 SGHAT and CDR2 FQNNGV. The CDR3 loop spans 13 amino acids. CDR3 coding DNA: TGTGCCAGCGGCTTCACAGGGGCTGAGGACCAGTACTTC. This translates into CASGFTGAEDQYF.

Comment on this clonotype: A much larger clone is a single base away; this may be a read error. J is TRBJ2-7 and V is TRBV6-1, with D maybe TRBD1 (5 bases). The CDR3 sequence is 11 residues long. Trimming removed 5 bases from V and 5 bases from J, with 7 bases in between. Germline CDR1 MNHNS, CDR2 SASEGT. CDR3 DNA: TGTGCCAGCAGTCTCAGGGACGAGCAGTACTTC. This codes for CASSLRDEQYF.

A note on this clonotype: Given a much more abundant clone one base away, this may be a read error. V and J are TRBV6-7 and TRBJ1-2; tentative D call: TRBD1 (5 bases). TRBV6-7 is an ORF for which the function is uncertain. Trimming left V 5 bases short and J 3 bases short, with 16 bases between. CDR3 size: 15 residues. As DNA, the CDR3 is TGTGCCAGCAGTCCGAGACATTCGGGGCACTATGGCTACACCTTC. Translating gives CASSPRHSGHYGYTF.

In this sample, this clonotype turned up a few times. The rearrangement links TRBV24-1 to TRBJ1-5, with 8 bases that match TRBD1. The ends lost 5 bases at V and 5 bases at J; junction bases unmatched: 10. Germline assignment: CDR1 KGHDR and CDR2 SFDVKD. The CDR3 extends over 16 amino acids. The CDR3 protein is CATSADRRQGHQPQHF. For the CDR3, the DNA is TGTGCCACCAGTGCCGACCGTAGACAGGGGCATCAGCCCCAGCATTTT.

The V gene is TRBV10-1, the J gene TRBJ2-1, with TRBD2 as a possible D gene (6 bases). Germline loops: CDR1 WNHNN, CDR2 SYGVQD (reference sequence). This CDR3 has 13 residues. V shed 6 bases and J shed 7 bases, with 13 bases lying between them. This chain's CDR3 is CASRASGANEQFF. The DNA for the CDR3 is TGCGCCAGCAGAGCCTCGGGAGCAAATGAGCAGTTCTTC.

This clonotype was counted at least ten times. This rearrangement joins TRBV6-2 or TRBV6-3 to TRBJ1-2; no clear D gene. The CDR3 sequence is 12 residues long. CDR1 is MNHEY, CDR2 SVGEGT, per germline. V gave up 5 bases and J gave up 8 bases, with 12 bases separating them. The CDR3 bases are TGTGCCAGCAGTACCTCCCGCTGGGGCTACACCTTC. It codes for CASSTSRWGYTF.